The clone carrying this T cell receptor beta chain was recorded at least ten times. Its antigen is still unknown. This sample is part of a study of blood T cells in healthy people across ages. Findings and caveats of the study: The lack of PBMC sorting stopped any conclusive naive versus antigen-experienced comparison. Researchers report that TCR beta diversity correlated strongly with naive T cell percentage.

A second PCR, run for roughly 6 to 11 cycles, used a sample-barcoded 5' primer plus a J-beta primer mix. TCRdb reprocessed the 5' RACE reads with MiXCR, giving one entry per CDR3 protein. Of approximately 690,000 distinct CDR3 sequences listed, around 43% were seen once; the top ten hold approximately 31%. The V and J ends lost 3 bases and 5 bases respectively, with 17 bases between them. Germline V gives CDR1 SGHAT, CDR2 FQNNGV. The CDR3 extends over 16 amino acids. The chain links TRBV11-2 to TRBJ2-1; D is possibly TRBD1 (6 bases). The clonotype originates from an older man in good health. Sample: blood. The chain's CDR3 is CASSFQGPTDNNEQFF. CDR3 DNA: TGTGCCAGCAGCTTCCAGGGGCCTACGGATAACAATGAGCAGTTCTTC.